This T cell receptor (beta chain) originates from a study of Ad26.COV2.S vaccination and SARS-CoV-2 variants. Study at large: This donor came from the COV1001 trial of Ad26.COV2.S.

The treatment was: about 20 received Ad26.COV2.S at low or high dose, single or two shots; 5 received placebo; per-sample allocation not given. Sampling was done on day 63 after the first vaccine or placebo injection. The CDR3 spans 12 residues. The V gene lost 5 bases and the J gene lost 4 bases, with 8 bases spanning the gap. From germline, CDR1 is MNHEY and CDR2 SVGAGI. Method: immunoSEQ multiplex PCR; TCRdb's copy keeps in-frame clones and lacks some. The sample has a few hundred thousand clones, around 82% seen once. The V call is TRBV6-5, the J call TRBJ2-5; D unclear. The sequencing used peripheral blood, collected in a trial of Ad26.COV2.S vaccine versus placebo. The receptor's source is a person aged 18-65 years who received the Ad26.COV2.S COVID-19 vaccine or a placebo. DNA of the CDR3: TGTGCCAGCAGTCCGGTGGGAGAGACCCAGTACTTC. It yields the protein CASSPVGETQYF.